The 22 T cell receptor beta chains listed next were all sequenced from one sample in a study of kidney transplant recipient with SARS-CoV-2 infection. TCRdb fed the reads into MiXCR, producing one record per CDR3 protein. The sample records 200,000 to 300,000 distinct CDR3 sequences, around 26% being singletons. Sequencing used a blood sample, obtained at baseline and between days 110 and 120 from a kidney transplant recipient. All receptors derive from a male patient aged 30 to 39 who had COVID-19 and was a kidney transplant recipient. T cells may partly derive from the graft donor.

This clonotype was seen ten or more times. V is TRBV7-2 and J is TRBJ1-2; 7 bases align to TRBD1. After removal of 2 bases from V and 8 bases from J, the junction contained 8 bases not matched to a gene. Germline CDR1 reads SGHTA; CDR2 reads FQGNSA. The CDR3 covers 14 residues. The chain's CDR3 is CASSLPTGVGGYTF. CDR3 in DNA: TGTGCCAGCAGCTTACCCACAGGGGTGGGAGGCTACACCTTC. Based on the CDR3 plus reference TRBV7-2 and TRBJ1-2, the full variable domain is GAGVSQSPSNKVTEKGKDVELRCDPISGHTALYWYRQSLGQGLEFLIYFQGNSAPDKSGLPSDRFSAERTGGSVSTLTIQRTQQEDSAVYLCASSLPTGVGGYTFGSGTRLTVV.

This clonotype showed up many times. CDR3 amino acids: CASSFGRADYGYTF. The DNA for the CDR3 is TGTGCCAGCAGCTTTGGGAGGGCGGACTATGGCTACACCTTC. The chain links TRBV2 to TRBJ1-2; D remains ambiguous. The CDR3 extends over 14 amino acids. The germline gives CDR1 SNHLY, CDR2 FYNNEI. Trimming left V 6 bases short and J 3 bases short, with 14 bases between.

Comment on this clonotype: This sequence may be a read error, since a much larger clone differs from it by one base. The chain is built from TRBV11-2 and TRBJ1-4; possibly TRBD1 for D (6 bases). CDR1 is SGHAT and CDR2 is FQNNGV in the germline V gene. The CDR3 contains 15 residues. The CDR3 loop is CAGSLERGFNEKLFF. The CDR3 nucleotides read TGTGCCGGCAGCTTAGAGAGGGGGTTTAATGAAAAACTGTTTTTT. Variable domain in full (rest from reference TRBV11-2 and TRBJ1-4): EAGVAQSPRYKIIEKRQSVAFWCNPISGHATLYWYQQILGQGPKLLIQFQNNGVVDDSQLPKDRFSAERLKGVDSTLKIQPAKLEDSAVYLCAGSLERGFNEKLFFGSGTQLSVL.

This chain links TRBV8-2 with TRBJ2-6. TRBV8-2 corresponds to a pseudogene. This CDR3 comprises 17 residues. CDR3 nucleotide sequence: TGTGGCACCTTTGCAAGGATAACACAAAGTCGGGCCAACGTCCTGACTTTC. This encodes CGTFARITQSRANVLTF.

This clonotype was seen many times. This rearrangement joins TRBV5-1 to TRBJ2-7, with D maybe TRBD1 (6 bases). Trimming left V 0 bases short and J 0 bases short, with 10 bases between. CDR3 length: 15 amino acids. Germline CDR1 SGHRS, CDR2 YFSETQ. In nucleotides, the CDR3 is TGCGCCAGCAGCTTGGACCAACAGGGCTCCTACGAGCAGTACTTC. Translation gives CASSLDQQGSYEQYF. The entire variable domain, with the rest obtained from reference TRBV5-1 and TRBJ2-7, is as follows: KAGVTQTPRYLIKTRGQQVTLSCSPISGHRSVSWYQQTPGQGLQFLFEYFSETQRNKGNFPGRFSGRQFSNSRSEMNVSTLELGDSALYLCASSLDQQGSYEQYFGPGTRLTVT.

This clonotype was counted only a few times. The chain is built from TRBV20-1 and TRBJ2-5, with a possible D match to TRBD2 (7 bases). V dropped 0 bases and J dropped 5 bases, with 13 bases sitting between them. Germline assignment: CDR1 DFQATT and CDR2 SNEGSKA (reference sequence). The CDR3 is made up of 14 amino acids. The CDR3 loop is CSARDPGGWETQYF. CDR3 sequence (DNA): TGCAGTGCTAGAGATCCGGGGGGCTGGGAGACCCAGTACTTC.

A word on this clonotype: This may arise from a read error, as a much more abundant clone is one base away. The V gene is TRBV3-1, the J gene TRBJ2-7, with unresolved D. The CDR3 is 17 amino acids. V was cut by 3 bases and J by 10 bases, with 28 bases left in between. Germline CDR1 is LGHDT and CDR2 is YNNKEL (reference sequence). The CDR3 sequence is CASSQALPISFSEAQYF. The CDR3 DNA sequence: TGTGCCAGCAGCCAGGCTCTTCCCATTTCTTTCTCTGAGGCCCAGTACTTC.

In its sample, this clonotype was seen a few times. A much larger clonotype is one base distant, so this may be a read error. The rearrangement uses TRBV3-1 and TRBJ2-5; D unresolved. This CDR3 has 17 residues. Per the germline V gene, CDR1 is LGHDT and CDR2 is YNNKEL (reference sequence). CDR3 residues: CTSSSLFPISFSETQYF. The DNA for the CDR3 is TGTACCAGCAGCTCGCTATTTCCCATTTCTTTCTCTGAGACCCAGTACTTC.

A note on this clonotype: This may stem from a read error, because a much larger clone lies one nucleotide away. J is TRBJ2-2 and V is TRBV12-3 or TRBV12-4; D is undetermined. The CDR3 is 14 residues long. The CDR3 nucleotides read TGTGCCGGCAGTTTTGAGCAGACAACCGGGGAGCTGTTTTTT. It translates to CAGSFEQTTGELFF.

This clonotype was seen at least ten times. The J gene is TRBJ1-6, the V gene TRBV2; 9 bases are a match to TRBD1. The V gene's germline CDR1 is SNHLY and CDR2 FYNNEI. CDR3 length: 14 residues. V lost 6 bases, J lost 5 bases, and 2 bases stayed unmatched. The DNA for the CDR3 is TGTGCCAGCAGGGGACAGGGTGATAATTCACCCCTCCACTTT. Translated: CASRGQGDNSPLHF.

This clonotype was detected many times. This chain uses TRBV7-2 with TRBJ1-1; tentative D call: TRBD1 (6 bases). CDR1 is SGHTA and CDR2 is FQGNSA in the germline V gene. CDR3 size: 14 residues. Between the trimmed V and J ends, which lost 5 bases and 3 bases, there was a span of 13 bases. The CDR3 is CASSVDRIDTEAFF. CDR3 nucleotide sequence: TGTGCCAGCAGCGTTGACAGGATCGACACTGAAGCTTTCTTT.

This clonotype was counted ten times or more. This chain connects TRBV6-5 to TRBJ1-2; D uncertain. Germline lookup yields CDR1 MNHEY and CDR2 SVGAGI. V was cut by 5 bases and J by 4 bases, with 23 bases left in between. This CDR3 has 17 residues. CDR3 in amino acids: CASSMCTSMRKTYGYTF. DNA for the CDR3: TGTGCCAGCAGTATGTGCACCTCTATGCGAAAGACCTATGGCTACACCTTC.

A note on this clonotype: A much larger clone sits a single nucleotide away, making a read error possible. The genes are TRBV29-1 and TRBJ2-2; D ambiguous. Germline V lookup: CDR1 SQVTM, CDR2 ANQGSEA. The V end was cut by 1 base, the J end by 7 bases, with 13 bases between. The CDR3 totals 14 residues. CDR3 coding DNA: TGCAGCGTTGAAGTGCAGACACACATCGGGGAGCTGTTTTTT. It encodes CSVEVQTHIGELFF.

In its sample, this clonotype was seen a few times. The chain has TRBV11-2 and TRBJ1-3, with TRBD1 as a possible D gene (5 bases). CDR1 and CDR2 (germline): SGHAT, FQNNGV. With 1 base removed from V and 2 bases from J, the gap between germline ends came to 9 bases. CDR3 size: 15 residues. The CDR3 region is CASSLGGTAGNTIYF. The CDR3 DNA reads as TGTGCCAGCAGCTTAGGGGGGACTGCTGGAAACACCATATATTTT.

About this clonotype: One base away lies a much larger clone, so this may be a sequencing read error. The rearrangement uses TRBV7-9 and TRBJ2-7, with 12 bases identical to TRBD2. Germline V gene sequence: CDR1 SEHNR, CDR2 FQNEAQ (reference sequence). The length of the CDR3 is 15 residues. The CDR3 DNA follows: TGTGCCGGCAGTTCGACTAGCGGGGGAACCTACGAGCAGTACTTC. This codes for CAGSSTSGGTYEQYF.

For this clonotype: A read error may explain this, as a much larger clone is one base away. This chain connects TRBV2 to TRBJ1-2; D gene ambiguous. The CDR3 extends over 12 amino acids. CDR1 and CDR2 (germline): SNHLY, FYNNEI. CDR3 nucleotides: TGTACCAGCAGAGGTAGCCGCTATGGCTACACCTTC. Amino acid sequence: CTSRGSRYGYTF.

Concerning this clonotype itself: A much larger clonotype is one base distant, so this may be a read error. The CDR3 carries no conserved terminal phenylalanine or tryptophan, so it likely arises from a read error. V is TRBV9 and J is TRBJ1-5; no definite D call. V lost 0 bases and J lost 4, with 11 bases in between. Germline lookup yields CDR1 SGDLS and CDR2 YYNGEE. This CDR3 has 15 residues. CDR3 sequence: CASSVGGFDNQPQHL. The CDR3 DNA sequence: TGTGCCAGCAGCGTAGGCGGGTTCGATAATCAGCCCCAGCATCTT.

There are many counts of this clonotype. The V gene is TRBV5-1, the J gene TRBJ2-7, with D perhaps matching TRBD1 (5 bases). The ends were cut back, 0 bases at V and 6 bases at J, with 13 bases in the middle. CDR1 and CDR2 from the germline V gene are SGHRS and YFSETQ. This CDR3 comprises 14 residues. The chain's CDR3 is CASSLGSQGSEQYF. The DNA of the CDR3 is TGCGCCAGCAGCTTGGGTTCCCAGGGTTCCGAGCAGTACTTC.

This clonotype has a single count. Possible read error: a much larger clone is one base away. This rearrangement joins TRBV7-6 to TRBJ1-1, with D possibly matching TRBD1 (5 bases). The CDR3 loop spans 14 amino acids. In germline, CDR1 is SGHVS, CDR2 FNYEAQ. Trimming took 2 bases from V and 6 from J, leaving 13 bases between them. The CDR3 protein is CASSLQIRDSEAFF. CDR3 in DNA: TGTGCCAGCAGCTTACAGATTCGGGACTCTGAAGCTTTCTTT.

In regard to this clonotype: A single base separates this from a much larger clone, so it may be a read error. The chain has TRBV14 and TRBJ1-1, with D perhaps TRBD1 (6 bases). The CDR3 contains 15 residues. CDR1 SGHDN and CDR2 FVKESK come from the germline V gene. CDR3 in amino acids: CASSPQTVGDTEASF. The CDR3 bases are TGTGCCAGCAGCCCGCAGACGGTGGGGGACACTGAAGCTTCCTTT.

This clonotype was found once. A read error may be the cause here, since a much bigger clone is one base away. V gene TRBV4-3 combines with J gene TRBJ2-5; a possible D gene is TRBD2 (6 bases). The ends were cut back, 1 base at V and 13 bases at J, with 19 bases in the middle. This CDR3 region has 14 residues. Germline loops: CDR1 LGHNA, CDR2 YSLEER. The CDR3, as DNA: TGCGCCAGCAGCCAAGTGGCGGGACCCTACGAGCGGTACTTC. Translation: CASSQVAGPYERYF.

This clonotype has at least ten counts. The rearrangement links TRBV6-1 to TRBJ1-2; D ambiguous. Germline assignment: CDR1 MNHNS and CDR2 SASEGT. This CDR3 comprises 17 residues. Between the trimmed V and J ends, which lost 4 bases and 4 bases, there was a span of 22 bases. The CDR3 nucleotides read TGTGCCAGCAGTGTATTGCACTCTATGCGAAAGACCTATGGCTACACCTTC. Translating gives CASSVLHSMRKTYGYTF.